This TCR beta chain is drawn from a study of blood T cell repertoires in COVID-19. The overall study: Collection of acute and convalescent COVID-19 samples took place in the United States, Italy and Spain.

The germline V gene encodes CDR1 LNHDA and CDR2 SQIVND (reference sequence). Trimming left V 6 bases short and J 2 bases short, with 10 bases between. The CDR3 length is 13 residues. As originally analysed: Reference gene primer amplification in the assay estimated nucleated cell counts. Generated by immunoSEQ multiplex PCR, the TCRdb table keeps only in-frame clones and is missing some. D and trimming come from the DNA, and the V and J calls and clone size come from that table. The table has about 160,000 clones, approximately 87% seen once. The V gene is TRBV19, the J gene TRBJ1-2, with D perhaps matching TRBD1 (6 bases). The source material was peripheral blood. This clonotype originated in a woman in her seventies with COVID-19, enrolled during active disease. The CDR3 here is CASRRQANYGYTF. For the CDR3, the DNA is TGTGCCAGTAGAAGACAGGCAAACTATGGCTACACCTTC.